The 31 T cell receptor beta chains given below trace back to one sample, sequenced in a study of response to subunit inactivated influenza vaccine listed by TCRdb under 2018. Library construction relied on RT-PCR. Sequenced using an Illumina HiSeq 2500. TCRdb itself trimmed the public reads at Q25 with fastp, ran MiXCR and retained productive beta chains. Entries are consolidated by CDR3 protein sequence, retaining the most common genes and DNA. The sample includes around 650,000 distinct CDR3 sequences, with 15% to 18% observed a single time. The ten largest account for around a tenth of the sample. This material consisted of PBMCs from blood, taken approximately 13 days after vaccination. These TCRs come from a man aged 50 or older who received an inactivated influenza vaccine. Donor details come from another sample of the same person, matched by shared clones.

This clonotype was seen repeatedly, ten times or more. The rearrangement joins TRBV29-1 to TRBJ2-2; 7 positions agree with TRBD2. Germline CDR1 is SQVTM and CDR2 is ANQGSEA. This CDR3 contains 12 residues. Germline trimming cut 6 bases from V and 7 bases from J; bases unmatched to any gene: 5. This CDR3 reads CSVAREGGELFF. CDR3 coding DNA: TGCAGCGTGGCCAGGGAGGGCGGGGAGCTGTTTTTT.

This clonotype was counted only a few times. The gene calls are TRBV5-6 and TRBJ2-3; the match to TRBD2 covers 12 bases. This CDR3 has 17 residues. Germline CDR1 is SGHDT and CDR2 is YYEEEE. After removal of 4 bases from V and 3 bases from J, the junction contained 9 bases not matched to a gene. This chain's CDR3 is CASSLTTSGGQTDTQYF. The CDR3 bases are TGTGCCAGCAGCCTGACGACTAGCGGGGGCCAAACAGATACGCAGTATTTT.

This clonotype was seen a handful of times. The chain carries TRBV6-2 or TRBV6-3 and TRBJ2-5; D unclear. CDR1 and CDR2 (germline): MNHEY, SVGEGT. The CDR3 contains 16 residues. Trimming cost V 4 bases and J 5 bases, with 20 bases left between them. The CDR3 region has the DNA TGTGCCAGCAGTTTAGCCGGGTACCCGCACCGGGAGACCCAGTACTTC. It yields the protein CASSLAGYPHRETQYF.

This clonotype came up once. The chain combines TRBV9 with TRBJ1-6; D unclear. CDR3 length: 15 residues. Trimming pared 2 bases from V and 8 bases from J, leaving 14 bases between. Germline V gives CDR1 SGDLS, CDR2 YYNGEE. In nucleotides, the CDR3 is TGTGCCAGCAGCGTCCGGACCAGCGCTGATTCACCCCTCCACTTT. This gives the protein CASSVRTSADSPLHF.

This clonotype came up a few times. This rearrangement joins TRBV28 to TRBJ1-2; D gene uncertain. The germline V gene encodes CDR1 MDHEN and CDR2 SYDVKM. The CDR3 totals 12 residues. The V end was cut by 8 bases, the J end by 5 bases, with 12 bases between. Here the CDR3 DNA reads TGTGCCAGCTACACAGTCCTTTATGGCTACACCTTC. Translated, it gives CASYTVLYGYTF.

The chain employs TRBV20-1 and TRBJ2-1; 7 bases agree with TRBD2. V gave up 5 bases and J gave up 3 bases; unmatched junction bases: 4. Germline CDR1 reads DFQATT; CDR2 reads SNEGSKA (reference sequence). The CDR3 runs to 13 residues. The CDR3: CSAPGLDYNEQFF. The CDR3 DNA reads TGCAGTGCTCCCGGACTAGACTACAATGAGCAGTTCTTC.

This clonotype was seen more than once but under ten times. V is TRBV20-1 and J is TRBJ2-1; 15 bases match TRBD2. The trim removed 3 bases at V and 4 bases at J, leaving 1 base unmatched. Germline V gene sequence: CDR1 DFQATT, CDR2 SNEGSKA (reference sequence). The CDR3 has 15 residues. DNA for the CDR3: TGCAGTGCTAGGGGGACTAGCGGGGGGTACAATGAGCAGTTCTTC. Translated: CSARGTSGGYNEQFF.

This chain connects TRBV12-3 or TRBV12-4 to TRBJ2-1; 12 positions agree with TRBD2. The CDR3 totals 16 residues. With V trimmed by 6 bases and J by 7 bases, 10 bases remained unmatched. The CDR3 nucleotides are TGTGCCAGCAGAGATGGGTGGACTAGCGGGACAAATGAGCAGTTCTTC. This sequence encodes CASRDGWTSGTNEQFF.

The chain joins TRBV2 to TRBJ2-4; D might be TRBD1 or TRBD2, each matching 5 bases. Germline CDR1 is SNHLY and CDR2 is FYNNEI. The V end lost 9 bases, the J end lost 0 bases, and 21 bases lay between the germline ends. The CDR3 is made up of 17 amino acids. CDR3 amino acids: CASIEGEITSAKNIQYF. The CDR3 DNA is TGTGCCAGTATAGAAGGGGAGATTACCTCAGCCAAAAACATTCAGTACTTC.

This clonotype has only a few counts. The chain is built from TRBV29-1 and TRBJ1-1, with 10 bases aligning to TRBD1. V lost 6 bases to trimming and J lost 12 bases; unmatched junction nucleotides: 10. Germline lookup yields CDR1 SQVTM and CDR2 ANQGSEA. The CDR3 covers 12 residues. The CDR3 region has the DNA TGCAGCGTGGGGGGGACAGGGGAGATGCCTTTCTTT. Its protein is CSVGGTGEMPFF.

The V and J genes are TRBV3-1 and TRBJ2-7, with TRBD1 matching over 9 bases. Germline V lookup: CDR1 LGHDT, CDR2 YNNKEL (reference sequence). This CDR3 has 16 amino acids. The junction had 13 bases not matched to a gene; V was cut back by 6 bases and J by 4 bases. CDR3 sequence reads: CASRAGEGQGRYEQYF. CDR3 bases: TGTGCCAGCAGGGCAGGTGAAGGACAGGGGAGATACGAGCAGTACTTC.

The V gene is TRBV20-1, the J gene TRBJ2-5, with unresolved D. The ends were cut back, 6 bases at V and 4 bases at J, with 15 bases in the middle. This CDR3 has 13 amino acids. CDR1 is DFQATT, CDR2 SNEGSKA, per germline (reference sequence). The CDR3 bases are TGCAGTGCACTATCTATTGTAACAGAGACCCAGTACTTC. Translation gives CSALSIVTETQYF.

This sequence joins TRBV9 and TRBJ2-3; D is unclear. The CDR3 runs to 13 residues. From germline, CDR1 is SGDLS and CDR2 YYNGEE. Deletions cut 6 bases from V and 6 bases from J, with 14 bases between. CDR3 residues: CASTPLSTDTQYF. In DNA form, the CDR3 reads TGTGCCAGCACCCCATTAAGTACGGATACGCAGTATTTT.

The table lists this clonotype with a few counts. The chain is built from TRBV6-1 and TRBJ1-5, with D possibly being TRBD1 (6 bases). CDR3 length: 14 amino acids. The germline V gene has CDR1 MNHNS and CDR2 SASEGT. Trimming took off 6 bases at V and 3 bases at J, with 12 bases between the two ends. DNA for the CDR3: TGTGCCAGCAGCCGGACAGCCGACAATCAGCCCCAGCATTTT. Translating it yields CASSRTADNQPQHF.

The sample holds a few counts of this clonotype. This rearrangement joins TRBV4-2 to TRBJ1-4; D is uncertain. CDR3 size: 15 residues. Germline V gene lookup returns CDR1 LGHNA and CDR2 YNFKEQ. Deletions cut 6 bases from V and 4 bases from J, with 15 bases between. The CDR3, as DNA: TGTGCCAGCAGGCATTACACGGGAAATAATGAAAAACTGTTTTTT. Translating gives CASRHYTGNNEKLFF.

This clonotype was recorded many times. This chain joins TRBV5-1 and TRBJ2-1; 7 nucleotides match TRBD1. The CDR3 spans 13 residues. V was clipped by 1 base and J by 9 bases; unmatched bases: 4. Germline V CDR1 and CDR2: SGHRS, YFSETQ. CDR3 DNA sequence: TGCGCCAGCAGCTTGCCACAGGGGACTGAGCAGTTCTTC. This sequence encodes CASSLPQGTEQFF.

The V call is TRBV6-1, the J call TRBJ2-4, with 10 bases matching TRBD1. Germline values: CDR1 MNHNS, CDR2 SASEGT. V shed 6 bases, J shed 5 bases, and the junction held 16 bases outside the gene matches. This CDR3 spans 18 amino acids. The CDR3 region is CASRIRTGGSLSENIQYF. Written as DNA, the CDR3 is TGTGCCAGCAGGATCCGGACAGGGGGAAGTTTGAGCGAAAACATTCAGTACTTC.

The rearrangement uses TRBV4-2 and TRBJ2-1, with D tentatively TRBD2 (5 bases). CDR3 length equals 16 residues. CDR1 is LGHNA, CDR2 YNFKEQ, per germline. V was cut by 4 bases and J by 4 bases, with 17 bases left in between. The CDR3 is CASSPGAGGFYNEQFF. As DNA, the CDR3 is TGTGCCAGCAGCCCAGGCGCGGGTGGGTTTTACAATGAGCAGTTCTTC.

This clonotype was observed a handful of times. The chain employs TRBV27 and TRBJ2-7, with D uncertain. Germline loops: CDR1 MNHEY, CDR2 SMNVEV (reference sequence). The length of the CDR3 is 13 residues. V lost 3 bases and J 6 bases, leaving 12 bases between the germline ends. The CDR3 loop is CASSFGLNGEQYF. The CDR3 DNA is TGTGCCAGCAGTTTCGGTCTTAACGGCGAGCAGTACTTC.

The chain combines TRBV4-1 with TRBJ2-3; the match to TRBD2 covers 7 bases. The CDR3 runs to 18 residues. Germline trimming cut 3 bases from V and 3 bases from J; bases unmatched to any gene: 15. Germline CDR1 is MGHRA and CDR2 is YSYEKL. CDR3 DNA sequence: TGCGCCAGCAGCCATCCGGGGGGACCGGGACTACTTACAGATACGCAGTATTTT. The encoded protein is CASSHPGGPGLLTDTQYF.

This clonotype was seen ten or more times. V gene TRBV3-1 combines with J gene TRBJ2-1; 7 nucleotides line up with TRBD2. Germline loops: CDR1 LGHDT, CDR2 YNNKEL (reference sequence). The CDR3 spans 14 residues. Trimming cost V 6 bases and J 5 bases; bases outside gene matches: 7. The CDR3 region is CASRPRAGDNEQFF. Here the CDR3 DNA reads TGTGCCAGCAGGCCCAGGGCGGGGGACAATGAGCAGTTCTTC.

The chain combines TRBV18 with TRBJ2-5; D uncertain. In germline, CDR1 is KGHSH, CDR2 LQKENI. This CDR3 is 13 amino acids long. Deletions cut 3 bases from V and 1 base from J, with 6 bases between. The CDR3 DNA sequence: TGTGCCAGCTCACCTGACATCCAAGAGACCCAGTACTTC. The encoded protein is CASSPDIQETQYF.

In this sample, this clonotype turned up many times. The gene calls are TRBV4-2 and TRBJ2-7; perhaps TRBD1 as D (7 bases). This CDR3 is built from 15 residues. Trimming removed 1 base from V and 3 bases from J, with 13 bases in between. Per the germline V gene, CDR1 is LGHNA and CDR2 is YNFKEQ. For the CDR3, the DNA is TGTGCCAGCAGCCAAGGCGGCAGGGGGGACTACGAGCAGTACTTC. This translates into CASSQGGRGDYEQYF.

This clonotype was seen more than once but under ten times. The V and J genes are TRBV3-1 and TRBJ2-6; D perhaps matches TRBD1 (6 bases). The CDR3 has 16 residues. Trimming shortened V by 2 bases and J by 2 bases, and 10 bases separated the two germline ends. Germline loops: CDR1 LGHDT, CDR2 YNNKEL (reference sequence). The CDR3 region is CASSQQPGAGANVLTF. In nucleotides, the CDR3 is TGTGCCAGCAGCCAACAACCAGGGGCTGGGGCCAACGTCCTGACTTTC.

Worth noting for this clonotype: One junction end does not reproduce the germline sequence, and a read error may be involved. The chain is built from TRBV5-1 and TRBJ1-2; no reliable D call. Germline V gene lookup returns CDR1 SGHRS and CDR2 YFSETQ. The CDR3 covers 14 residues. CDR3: CASSLASRNYGYAF. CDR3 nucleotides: TGCGCCAGCAGCTTGGCCTCACGAAATTATGGCTACGCCTTC.

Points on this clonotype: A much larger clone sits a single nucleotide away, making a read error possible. DNA of the CDR3: TGTGCCAGCAGGCGGATCACCGGGGAGCTGTTTTTT. This codes for CASRRITGELFF. The chain has TRBV12-3 or TRBV12-4 and TRBJ2-2; D is ambiguous. V was trimmed by 6 bases and J by 4 bases, leaving 6 bases between them. The CDR3 length is 12 residues.

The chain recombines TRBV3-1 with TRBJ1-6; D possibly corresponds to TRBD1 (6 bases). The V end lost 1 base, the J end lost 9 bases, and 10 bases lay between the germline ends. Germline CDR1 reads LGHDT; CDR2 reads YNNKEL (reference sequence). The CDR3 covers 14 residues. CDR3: CASSQAQGPSPLHF. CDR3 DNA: TGTGCCAGCAGCCAAGCACAGGGACCTTCACCCCTCCACTTT. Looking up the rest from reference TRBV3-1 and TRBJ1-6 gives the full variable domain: DTAVSQTPKYLVTQMGNDKSIKCEQNLGHDTMYWYKQDSKKFLKIMFSYNNKELIINETVPNRFSPKSPDKAHLNLHINSLELGDSAVYFCASSQAQGPSPLHFGNGTRLTVT.

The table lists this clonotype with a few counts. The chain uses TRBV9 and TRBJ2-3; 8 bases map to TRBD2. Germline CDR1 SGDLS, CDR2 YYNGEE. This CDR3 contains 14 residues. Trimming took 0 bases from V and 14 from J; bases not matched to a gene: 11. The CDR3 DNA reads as TGTGCCAGCAGCGTAGCGTTGGCGGGGGGCGCCTTGTATTTT. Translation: CASSVALAGGALYF.

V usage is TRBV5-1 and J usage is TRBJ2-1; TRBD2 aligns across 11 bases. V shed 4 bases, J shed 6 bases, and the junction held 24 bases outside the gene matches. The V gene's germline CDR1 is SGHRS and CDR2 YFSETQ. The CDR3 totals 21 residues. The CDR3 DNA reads TGCGCCAGCAGCCTGGAATGGGACAGGGAAGGACTAGCGGGCCCATTCAATGAGCAGTTCTTC. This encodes CASSLEWDREGLAGPFNEQFF.

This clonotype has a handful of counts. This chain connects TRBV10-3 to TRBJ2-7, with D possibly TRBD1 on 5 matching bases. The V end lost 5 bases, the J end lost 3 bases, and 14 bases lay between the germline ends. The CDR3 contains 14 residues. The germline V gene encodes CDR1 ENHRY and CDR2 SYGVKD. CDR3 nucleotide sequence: TGTGCCATCAGTCCCGGTCAGGGAATCTACGAGCAGTACTTC. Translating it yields CAISPGQGIYEQYF.

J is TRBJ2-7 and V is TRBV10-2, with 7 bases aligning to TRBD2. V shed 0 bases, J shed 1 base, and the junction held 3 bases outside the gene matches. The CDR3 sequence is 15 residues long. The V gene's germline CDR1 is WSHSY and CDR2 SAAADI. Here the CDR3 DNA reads TGCGCCAGCAGTGAGTCGCGCGGGGGTTCCTACGAGCAGTACTTC. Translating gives CASSESRGGSYEQYF.